This T cell receptor beta chain was sequenced during a study of response to subunit inactivated influenza vaccine. This clonotype was seen more than once but under ten times. What it recognizes is unknown. A single record per CDR3 protein comes from TCRdb applying MiXCR to the RT-PCR reads. Of about 500,000 distinct CDR3 sequences listed, 10% to 15% are singletons. Findings and limits, study-wide: Few new T cells, the authors suggested, are recruited by each seasonal influenza vaccination.

J lost 0 bases, V lost 3 bases, and 4 bases had no gene match. Germline V gene sequence: CDR1 LNHDA, CDR2 SQIVND (reference sequence). The CDR3 is 16 residues long. This TCR came from a man aged 45-60 years who received an inactivated influenza vaccine. The material was PBMCs from blood, obtained 40 to 50 days after vaccination. The chain links TRBV19 to TRBJ2-1; 8 bases are shared with TRBD2. As DNA, the CDR3 is TGTGCCAGTAGTATCCAGCGGGGGCTCTCCTACAATGAGCAGTTCTTC. Its translation is CASSIQRGLSYNEQFF.